The 26 T cell receptor beta chains given below trace back to one sample, sequenced in a study of T-cell memory formation after mild COVID-19. TCRdb reanalysed the 5' RACE reads using MiXCR and keeps one entry per CDR3 protein. Here the sample spans 65,000 to 100,000 distinct CDR3 sequences, roughly 12% being singletons. The sequencing sample was made of PBMCs or a T cell subset sorted from them (not recorded which). The receptor set was obtained from a man younger than 35 who had mild COVID-19 (a few samples of this study predate the infection). Cell type and time point are not known.

A note on this clonotype: A junction end diverges from the germline sequence, so it may reflect a read error. V gene TRBV7-9 combines with J gene TRBJ1-2, with D hard to call. CDR3 length: 16 amino acids. In germline, CDR1 is SEHNR, CDR2 FQNEAQ (reference sequence). The CDR3 is CASTLPEETRPYGYTF. The CDR3 DNA follows: TGTGCCAGCACCTTACCGGAGGAGACCAGACCTTATGGCTACACCTTC.

This clonotype was picked up a small number of times. The rearrangement uses TRBV9 and TRBJ2-4; possibly TRBD1 or TRBD2 for D (5 bases each). The CDR3 has 12 residues. The ends were cut back, 4 bases at V and 8 bases at J, with 10 bases in the middle. Germline V gene lookup returns CDR1 SGDLS and CDR2 YYNGEE. The CDR3 DNA reads as TGTGCCAGCAGCCCGGGACGAGACATTCAGTACTTC. Protein: CASSPGRDIQYF.

The chain links TRBV6-1 to TRBJ1-1; no firm D call. Germline values: CDR1 MNHNS, CDR2 SASEGT. V gave up 5 bases and J gave up 1 base, with 14 bases separating them. The CDR3 runs 15 residues. CDR3 amino acids: CASSYPWEENTEAFF. CDR3 DNA: TGTGCCAGCAGTTATCCCTGGGAAGAGAACACTGAAGCTTTCTTT.

This clonotype showed up just a few times. The chain is built from TRBV7-2 and TRBJ1-1; no definite D call. The germline V gene encodes CDR1 SGHTA and CDR2 FQGNSA. The CDR3 is made up of 15 amino acids. V lost 0 bases to trimming and J lost 4 bases, with 12 bases between them. The CDR3 coding sequence is TGTGCCAGCAGCTTAGCGCGAAAGGGCGGCACTGAAGCTTTCTTT. It is translated as CASSLARKGGTEAFF.

This sequence joins TRBV15 and TRBJ2-5; TRBD2 might be the D (7 bases). The CDR3 spans 15 residues. The germline V gene has CDR1 LNHNV and CDR2 YYDKDF (reference sequence). With 5 bases removed from V and 1 base from J, the gap between germline ends came to 14 bases. CDR3 protein: CATSYWRGPQETQYF. DNA of the CDR3: TGTGCCACCAGCTACTGGCGGGGGCCCCAAGAGACCCAGTACTTC.

This clonotype has only a few counts. The CDR3: CASSGGGNTIYF. CDR3 bases: TGTGCCAGCAGCGGAGGGGGAAACACCATATATTTT. J is TRBJ1-3 and V is TRBV9; D unresolved. The V and J ends lost 3 bases and 4 bases respectively, with 5 bases between them. CDR1 and CDR2 (germline): SGDLS, YYNGEE. There are 12 residues in the CDR3.

The gene calls are TRBV7-9 and TRBJ2-6; maybe TRBD2 (7 bases). V lost 5 bases, J lost 1 base, and 21 bases lay in between. CDR3 length: 19 amino acids. Germline-derived CDR1 and CDR2 are SEHNR and FQNEAQ (reference sequence). CDR3: CASSPPSGGRWSGANVLTF. The CDR3 coding sequence is TGTGCCAGCAGCCCCCCTTCGGGGGGCAGGTGGTCTGGGGCCAACGTCCTGACTTTC.

The chain links TRBV4-1 to TRBJ1-1; D is unresolved. Trimming took off 4 bases at V and 1 base at J, with 7 bases between the two ends. The length of the CDR3 is 13 residues. Germline V lookup: CDR1 MGHRA, CDR2 YSYEKL. This chain's CDR3 is CASSPLPNTEAFF. DNA for the CDR3: TGCGCCAGCAGCCCATTACCGAACACTGAAGCTTTCTTT.

This clonotype was recorded a few times. The chain employs TRBV5-4 and TRBJ2-5; D gene uncertain. Deletions cut 1 base from V and 1 base from J, with 8 bases between. Germline lookup yields CDR1 SGHNT and CDR2 YYREEE (reference sequence). The CDR3 runs 14 residues. CDR3 sequence reads: CASSLREIQETQYF. In nucleotides, the CDR3 is TGTGCCAGCAGCTTGCGAGAGATCCAAGAGACCCAGTACTTC.

This chain joins TRBV5-4 and TRBJ2-5, with TRBD2 identical over 8 bases. The CDR3 contains 16 residues. J lost 5 bases, V lost 4 bases, and 13 bases had no gene match. Germline values: CDR1 SGHNT, CDR2 YYREEE (reference sequence). This CDR3 reads CASSAYSGAARETQYF. The CDR3 DNA reads as TGTGCCAGCAGCGCCTATAGCGGGGCCGCCCGGGAGACCCAGTACTTC.

This clonotype showed up just a few times. Here the CDR3 DNA reads TGCGCCAGCAGCCACGGGACCGCCTCCTACAATGAGCAGTTCTTC. It yields the protein CASSHGTASYNEQFF. This chain joins TRBV4-3 and TRBJ2-1; D tentatively reads TRBD1 or TRBD2 (5 bases each). Trimming pared 3 bases from V and 0 bases from J, leaving 9 bases between. This CDR3 comprises 15 residues. The germline CDR1 and CDR2 sequences are LGHNA and YSLEER.

The chain couples TRBV7-2 to TRBJ1-5; the match to TRBD1 covers 7 bases. Germline V gene lookup returns CDR1 SGHTA and CDR2 FQGNSA. This CDR3 is 14 amino acids long. V lost 5 bases to trimming and J lost 7 bases; unmatched junction nucleotides: 8. CDR3 amino acids: CASSDTGTAQPQHF. The CDR3 DNA is TGTGCCAGCAGCGATACCGGGACAGCACAGCCCCAGCATTTT.

The genes are TRBV4-1 and TRBJ2-5; a weak D match, TRBD2 (5 bases). The V gene's germline CDR1 is MGHRA and CDR2 YSYEKL. The germline V and J ends were trimmed by 4 bases and 1 base, with 13 bases remaining between them. This CDR3 spans 15 amino acids. The CDR3 nucleotides read TGCGCCAGCAGCCGGAGAGGGTCAGTCCAAGAGACCCAGTACTTC. The encoded protein is CASSRRGSVQETQYF.

The chain couples TRBV5-1 to TRBJ1-2, with D perhaps TRBD1 (6 bases). V was shortened by 0 bases and J by 3 bases, with 18 bases between the two germline ends. The CDR3 runs 17 residues. Germline CDR1 and CDR2: SGHRS and YFSETQ. The CDR3 DNA follows: TGCGCCAGCAGCTTGGGCCGACAGGCGTCGACTTACTATGGCTACACCTTC. It yields the protein CASSLGRQASTYYGYTF. The whole variable domain, remainder taken from reference TRBV5-1 and TRBJ1-2, is KAGVTQTPRYLIKTRGQQVTLSCSPISGHRSVSWYQQTPGQGLQFLFEYFSETQRNKGNFPGRFSGRQFSNSRSEMNVSTLELGDSALYLCASSLGRQASTYYGYTFGSGTRLTVV.

The sample holds a few counts of this clonotype. The chain couples TRBV3-1 to TRBJ1-6, with D possibly matching TRBD1 (5 bases). The CDR3 extends over 14 amino acids. CDR1 and CDR2 (germline): LGHDT, YNNKEL (reference sequence). The V end was cut by 4 bases, the J end by 7 bases, with 11 bases between. The DNA of the CDR3 is TGTGCCAGCAGCCCGGGCAGGGTAAATTCACCCCTCCACTTT. Translation gives CASSPGRVNSPLHF. Variable domain in full (rest from reference TRBV3-1 and TRBJ1-6): DTAVSQTPKYLVTQMGNDKSIKCEQNLGHDTMYWYKQDSKKFLKIMFSYNNKELIINETVPNRFSPKSPDKAHLNLHINSLELGDSAVYFCASSPGRVNSPLHFGNGTRLTVT.

This clonotype was counted between two and nine times. CDR3 region: CASSLHGELFF. In DNA, the CDR3 is TGTGCCAGCAGTTTACACGGGGAGCTGTTTTTT. The J gene is TRBJ2-2, the V gene TRBV12-3 or TRBV12-4, with unresolved D. The CDR3 contains 11 residues. V lost 2 bases, J lost 7 bases, and 2 bases lay in between.

This clonotype came up a few times. The chain links TRBV7-9 to TRBJ1-1; D remains unclear. Trimming removed 5 bases at V and 4 bases at J, with 17 bases between. The germline CDR1 and CDR2 sequences are SEHNR and FQNEAQ (reference sequence). There are 15 residues in the CDR3. In DNA, the CDR3 is TGTGCCAGCAGCCAGGATCAAGAGGGAGGCACTGAAGCTTTCTTT. Its translation is CASSQDQEGGTEAFF.

The chain has TRBV7-9 and TRBJ2-7, with a weak D call TRBD1 (6 bases). The CDR3 covers 17 residues. V lost 4 bases and J 1 base, leaving 20 bases between the germline ends. Germline-derived CDR1 and CDR2 are SEHNR and FQNEAQ (reference sequence). The CDR3 here is CASSSSGQTKGSYEQYF. The DNA for the CDR3 is TGTGCCAGCAGCTCGTCGGGACAAACCAAGGGTTCCTACGAGCAGTACTTC.

This clonotype was seen more than once but under ten times. The chain uses TRBV27 and TRBJ2-5; 8 bases are a match to TRBD2. J was trimmed by 4 bases and V by 7 bases; bases with no gene match: 14. Per the germline V gene, CDR1 is MNHEY and CDR2 is SMNVEV (reference sequence). The CDR3 length is 16 residues. CDR3: CASNPGGGGPGETQYF. DNA for the CDR3: TGTGCCAGCAACCCGGGTGGCGGGGGGCCGGGAGAGACCCAGTACTTC.

This clonotype was observed a few times. The chain has TRBV12-3 or TRBV12-4 and TRBJ2-1; TRBD2 matches at 12 bases. J gave up 10 bases and V 1 base, and 5 bases lay outside the gene matches. This CDR3 is built from 15 residues. CDR3 sequence reads: CASSLGLAGGGEQFF. CDR3 coding DNA: TGTGCCAGCAGTTTAGGGCTAGCGGGGGGGGGCGAGCAGTTCTTC.

A few counts support this clonotype. The chain links TRBV29-1 to TRBJ2-1; no clear D gene. Trimming took 6 bases from V and 0 from J, leaving 6 bases between them. Germline assignment: CDR1 SQVTM and CDR2 ANQGSEA. The CDR3 is 12 amino acids. The CDR3 spells CSVPSSYNEQFF. CDR3 DNA sequence: TGCAGCGTCCCATCCTCCTACAATGAGCAGTTCTTC.

The chain joins TRBV5-5 to TRBJ1-1; D call uncertain. The CDR3 is made up of 14 amino acids. The germline V gene has CDR1 SGHKS and CDR2 YYEKEE (reference sequence). With 4 bases removed from V and 0 bases from J, the gap between germline ends came to 10 bases. The DNA for the CDR3 is TGTGCCAGCAGCCCTGTCACTGTGAACACTGAAGCTTTCTTT. It specifies CASSPVTVNTEAFF.

This clonotype was counted only a few times. V is TRBV6-2 or TRBV6-3 and J is TRBJ2-1, with 9 positions matching TRBD2. V lost 5 bases to trimming and J lost 3 bases; unmatched junction nucleotides: 8. The CDR3 runs to 16 residues. Per germline, CDR1 MNHEY and CDR2 SVGEGT. The CDR3 protein is CASSRSGGTGYNEQFF. The CDR3 DNA sequence: TGTGCCAGCAGTCGGAGCGGGGGGACGGGCTACAATGAGCAGTTCTTC.

The V and J genes are TRBV5-1 and TRBJ2-7; no clear D. The CDR3 is 14 residues long. Germline CDR1 SGHRS, CDR2 YFSETQ. V was trimmed by 5 bases and J by 2 bases, leaving 14 bases between them. As DNA, the CDR3 is TGCGCCAGCAGTCCCCTCGGCAGGACCTACGAGCAGTACTTC. Translated: CASSPLGRTYEQYF.

The table lists this clonotype with a few counts. This chain uses TRBV7-9 with TRBJ1-1, with a weak D call TRBD1 (5 bases). The length of the CDR3 is 14 residues. Germline CDR1 SEHNR, CDR2 FQNEAQ (reference sequence). Trimming shortened V by 0 bases and J by 3 bases, and 8 bases separated the two germline ends. The CDR3 bases are TGTGCCAGCAGCTTAGCAGGGGTCTACACTGAAGCTTTCTTT. Translated, it gives CASSLAGVYTEAFF.

V and J are TRBV12-3 or TRBV12-4 and TRBJ1-1, with D perhaps TRBD1 (6 bases). The V end was cut by 5 bases, the J end by 5 bases, with 15 bases between. The CDR3 runs to 14 residues. The CDR3 loop is CASSPTGLGTEAFF. CDR3 sequence (DNA): TGTGCCAGCAGTCCTACAGGGTTGGGGACTGAAGCTTTCTTT.